This note documents a single T cell receptor (beta chain) sequence. The antigen is undetermined. Unmatched junction bases numbered 1, after V lost 4 bases and J lost 1 base. Germline loops: CDR1 SNHLY, CDR2 FYNNEI. CDR3 length: 14 residues. The PCR used 60 Vbeta and 13 Jbeta primers. Assay used: immunoSEQ multiplex PCR; TCRdb lists only in-frame clones, some missing. The sample yields about 140,000 clones, approximately 79% seen once. The sample belongs to a study of cytomegalovirus exposure and HLA in healthy donors. Study-level results: A later analysis found TCR association rates differed by HLA locus, highest for DRB1 and lowest for HLA-C. Published work reported that the classifier diagnosed cytomegalovirus status with high specificity and sensitivity. What TCR beta sequences reportedly achieved was accurate prediction of HLA-A and HLA-B alleles in most subjects.

The chain recombines TRBV2 with TRBJ1-2; TRBD1 matches 9 bases. The source material was PBMCs. The receptor comes from a female donor in good health and CMV-seronegative. CDR3: CASSGGQGNYGYTF. CDR3 nucleotide sequence: TGTGCCAGCAGTGGGGGACAGGGTAACTATGGCTACACCTTC.